The T cell receptor beta chain under discussion was sequenced for a study of identical twins. The V gene's germline CDR1 is SGHRS and CDR2 YFSETQ. This CDR3 region has 16 residues. The germline V and J ends were trimmed by 1 base and 4 bases, with 17 bases remaining between them. No donor was unhealthy or non-Caucasian. This clonotype has a count of ten or more. Its antigen is currently unknown. Study results and limitations: Within twin pairs, the out-of-frame alpha sequences they shared showed excess low generation probability.

Template switching added a universal primer site; cDNA carried unique molecular identifiers. TCRdb ran MiXCR on the 5' RACE reads and lists one entry per CDR3 protein. The data show some 200,000 distinct CDR3 sequences, with about 7.5% seen just once and about 1.8% held by the top ten. The same data also went into a second study, on yellow fever vaccine responses in identical twins.

The TCR sequence derives from a woman aged 18-30 years in good health. This chain joins TRBV5-1 and TRBJ1-2; D remains unclear. Material for sequencing was memory (CD45RO+) T cells sorted from blood. The chain's CDR3 is CASSLHGLEVSYGYTF. The CDR3 DNA reads TGCGCCAGCAGCTTGCACGGACTTGAGGTCTCCTATGGCTACACCTTC.